This T cell receptor (beta chain) was sequenced for a study of T cells in Graves' hyperthyroidism and ophthalmopathy. Regarding the study as a whole: Ophthalmopathy, which appeared later, was predicted by the model a median about 6 months before onset.

Germline CDR1 reads SGDLS; CDR2 reads YYNGEE. CDR3 size: 16 residues. V was clipped by 0 bases and J by 3 bases; unmatched bases: 5. Amplification of TCR beta CDR3 regions used RNA as the template. HTBI primers drove first-round RT-PCR of the TCR CDR3. MiXCR was run by TCRdb on the multiplex PCR reads, yielding one entry per CDR3 protein. The data show around 600,000 distinct CDR3 sequences, about 15% seen once. Patients were excluded because of uncontrolled infection, other autoimmune disease, pregnancy or lactation. For this clonotype: Its antigen is still unknown.

The sequence was obtained from a woman aged 50 to 60 with Graves' ophthalmopathy. The gene calls are TRBV9 and TRBJ2-5; 10 nucleotides agree with TRBD2. Sequencing input: blood. CDR3 nucleotides: TGTGCCAGCAGCGTAGTATCTAGCGGGAGTAAAGAGACCCAGTACTTC. Encoded protein: CASSVVSSGSKETQYF.